The following is a TCR beta chain sequence with its context. The sample is drawn from a study of T cell changes during pregnancy in multiple sclerosis. Sequenced by immunoSEQ multiplex PCR; TCRdb stores in-frame clones only, minus some. The sample records under 150,000 clones, about 95% being singletons. V dropped 6 bases and J dropped 5; count of bases not matched to a gene: 9. Germline V CDR1 and CDR2: MNHEY, SVGAGI. CDR3 length equals 15 residues. The origin of this receptor is a female donor with multiple sclerosis, enrolled in a pregnancy study. The chain carries TRBV6-5 and TRBJ2-7, with TRBD2 identical over 11 bases. The specimen comprised peripheral blood, sampled after pregnancy. The CDR3 DNA follows: TGTGCCAGCAGGCACCTTAGCGGGAGGGCGGACGAGCAGTACTTC. This codes for CASRHLSGRADEQYF.